This passage covers 26 T cell receptor beta chains from one sample sequenced in a study of blood T cell dynamics during melanoma immunotherapy. Assay: immunoSEQ multiplex PCR; the TCRdb copy retains only in-frame clones and omits some. The sample yields some 20,000 clones, 70% to 90% seen once. The time point: week 3, after first cycle of checkpoint inhibitor. Here the sequenced sample was blood, taken from a patient treated with checkpoint blockade. The source is a human donor with melanoma.

The V gene is TRBV2, the J gene TRBJ1-1; D may be TRBD1 (5 bases). V was clipped by 0 bases and J by 4 bases, with 12 bases between them. The CDR3 is made up of 15 amino acids. Germline V CDR1 and CDR2: SNHLY, FYNNEI. CDR3 sequence (DNA): TGTGCCAGCAGTGAAGCCGACAGTGGGGCCACTGAAGCTTTCTTT. Translating it yields CASSEADSGATEAFF.

This clone was picked up one time. CDR3 bases: TGTGCCAGCAGTGGGCGGACACTCTACCCAGGCTATGGCTACACCTTC. It encodes CASSGRTLYPGYGYTF. V is TRBV6-1 and J is TRBJ1-2; tentative D call: TRBD1 (5 bases). V lost 4 bases, J lost 4 bases, and 19 bases lay in between. This CDR3 has 16 amino acids. Germline CDR1 MNHNS, CDR2 SASEGT.

V is TRBV11-2 and J is TRBJ2-1; D gene uncertain. This CDR3 region has 13 residues. Germline CDR1 is SGHAT and CDR2 is FQNNGV. The V and J ends lost 1 base and 9 bases respectively, with 10 bases between them. CDR3 region: CASSLGLMLEQFF. DNA for the CDR3: TGTGCCAGCAGCTTAGGTCTAATGCTTGAGCAGTTCTTC.

The J gene is TRBJ1-1, the V gene TRBV7-2; D is ambiguous. CDR1 and CDR2 from the germline V gene are SGHTA and FQGNSA. This CDR3 region has 14 residues. Trimming pared 1 base from V and 1 base from J, leaving 7 bases between. The CDR3 region is CASSLGRGNTEAFF. In DNA form, the CDR3 reads TGTGCCAGCAGCTTAGGACGAGGGAACACTGAAGCTTTCTTT.

The V and J genes are TRBV11-2 and TRBJ2-1, with 10 bases matching TRBD2. This CDR3 region has 13 residues. V lost 2 bases and J lost 15; bases outside the gene matches: 7. Germline assignment: CDR1 SGHAT and CDR2 FQNNGV. The CDR3 nucleotides are TGTGCCAGCAGCTTACAGCGGGAGGGCCGGGGGTTCTTC. This encodes CASSLQREGRGFF.

V is TRBV28 and J is TRBJ1-3; possibly TRBD1 for D (5 bases). Looked up from germline, CDR1 is MDHEN and CDR2 is SYDVKM. This CDR3 contains 16 residues. V lost 5 bases and J lost 1, with 15 bases in between. CDR3 sequence: CASSVTAVGSGNTIYF. DNA of the CDR3: TGTGCCAGCAGTGTGACAGCGGTGGGATCTGGAAACACCATATATTTT.

The V gene is TRBV6-5, the J gene TRBJ2-4; TRBD2 is a possible D gene (8 bases). The V end was cut by 3 bases, the J end by 8 bases, with 17 bases between. This CDR3 region has 15 residues. Germline V gene sequence: CDR1 MNHEY, CDR2 SVGAGI. CDR3 protein: CASSYSGTERHIQYF. CDR3 nucleotide sequence: TGTGCCAGCAGTTATAGCGGGACAGAACGCCACATTCAGTACTTC.

CDR3 sequence reads: CASRTENKQFF. The CDR3, as DNA: TGTGCCAGCAGGACCGAGAATAAGCAGTTCTTC. The chain links TRBV28 to TRBJ2-1; D is ambiguous. CDR1 and CDR2 from the germline V gene are MDHEN and SYDVKM. CDR3 length: 11 residues. The ends were cut back, 6 bases at V and 11 bases at J, with 11 bases in the middle.

This clone has a single count. V gene TRBV5-4 combines with J gene TRBJ1-5; TRBD1 matches at 12 bases. CDR1 and CDR2 (germline): SGHNT, YYREEE (reference sequence). The CDR3 contains 15 residues. V gave up 3 bases and J gave up 4 bases; unmatched junction bases: 2. The CDR3 sequence: CASSSGQGANQPQHF. The CDR3 DNA sequence: TGTGCCAGCAGCTCGGGACAGGGGGCTAATCAGCCCCAGCATTTT.

The chain links TRBV7-9 to TRBJ2-7; the D is unclear. CDR1 is SEHNR, CDR2 FQNEAQ, per germline (reference sequence). This CDR3 has 12 amino acids. Trimming took 5 bases from V and 7 from J, leaving 12 bases between them. The DNA for the CDR3 is TGTGCCAGCAGCCCAATAGGCCGGGAGCAGTACTTC. Its protein product is CASSPIGREQYF.

This chain links TRBV5-1 with TRBJ2-1, with TRBD2 matching 10 bases. Germline V lookup: CDR1 SGHRS, CDR2 YFSETQ. There are 14 residues in the CDR3. V dropped 5 bases and J dropped 8; count of bases not matched to a gene: 7. The CDR3 DNA reads as TGCGCCAGCAGGGTACCTCTAGCGGGAGATGAGCAGTTCTTC. This codes for CASRVPLAGDEQFF.

The V and J genes are TRBV28 and TRBJ2-1, with 9 bases matching TRBD1. There are 14 residues in the CDR3. The junction had 5 bases not matched to a gene; V was cut back by 2 bases and J by 9 bases. Per germline, CDR1 MDHEN and CDR2 SYDVKM. This CDR3 reads CASSLRDREGEQFF. The CDR3, as DNA: TGTGCCAGCAGTTTACGGGACAGGGAGGGTGAGCAGTTCTTC.

The chain uses TRBV19 and TRBJ2-3; D is perhaps TRBD1 (5 bases). The germline CDR1 and CDR2 sequences are LNHDA and SQIVND (reference sequence). The ends were cut back, 8 bases at V and 3 bases at J, with 18 bases in the middle. The CDR3 is made up of 15 amino acids. The DNA of the CDR3 is TGTGCCAGTTCTAGGGGTTGGCCCTCGACAGATACGCAGTATTTT. This translates into CASSRGWPSTDTQYF.

V usage is TRBV19 and J usage is TRBJ2-3, with D uncertain. Germline assignment: CDR1 LNHDA and CDR2 SQIVND (reference sequence). V lost 3 bases and J lost 4, with 2 bases in between. The length of the CDR3 is 11 residues. The CDR3 protein is CASSIADTQYF. In DNA, the CDR3 is TGTGCCAGTAGTATCGCAGATACGCAGTATTTT.

The V gene is TRBV19, the J gene TRBJ2-6, with D unclear. Trimming took off 3 bases at V and 3 bases at J, with 0 bases between the two ends. The CDR3 length is 12 residues. Germline loops: CDR1 LNHDA, CDR2 SQIVND (reference sequence). The CDR3 sequence is CASSIGANVLTF. The CDR3 DNA reads as TGTGCCAGTAGTATTGGGGCCAACGTCCTGACTTTC.

The gene calls are TRBV6-5 and TRBJ2-7, with a possible D match to TRBD2 (7 bases). Trimming pared 7 bases from V and 0 bases from J, leaving 16 bases between. This CDR3 has 15 amino acids. CDR1 MNHEY and CDR2 SVGAGI come from the germline V gene. CDR3 sequence reads: CASKTGRDNSYEQYF. CDR3 DNA: TGTGCCAGCAAAACTGGGAGGGACAACTCCTACGAGCAGTACTTC.

The V gene is TRBV15, the J gene TRBJ2-3; 11 bases match TRBD2. The CDR3 covers 14 residues. The junction had 4 bases not matched to a gene; V was cut back by 8 bases and J by 3 bases. Germline assignment: CDR1 LNHNV and CDR2 YYDKDF (reference sequence). In DNA, the CDR3 is TGTGCCACCGAAGGGACTAGCGGTACAGATACGCAGTATTTT. This sequence encodes CATEGTSGTDTQYF.

The table lists this clone with a count of one. This chain connects TRBV7-2 to TRBJ2-5; 7 bases fit TRBD2. Germline assignment: CDR1 SGHTA and CDR2 FQGNSA. V was pared by 10 bases and J by 4 bases, with 9 bases of the junction left unmatched. This CDR3 comprises 13 residues. The CDR3 sequence: CANSVAGVETQYF. Here the CDR3 DNA reads TGTGCCAACAGTGTTGCGGGAGTAGAGACCCAGTACTTC.

This clone was recorded only once. V and J are TRBV29-1 and TRBJ2-7; D is possibly TRBD1 (5 bases). Germline values: CDR1 SQVTM, CDR2 ANQGSEA. The V and J ends lost 6 bases and 5 bases respectively, with 17 bases between them. This CDR3 is built from 13 residues. The CDR3 DNA sequence: TGCAGCGTCGCCCCGGGCAGGGTAGACGAGCAGTACTTC. It is translated as CSVAPGRVDEQYF.

The CDR3 sequence is CASSLGRGRMNTEAFF. The CDR3 nucleotides are TGCGCCAGCAGCTTGGGACGGGGGAGGATGAACACTGAAGCTTTCTTT. This chain connects TRBV5-1 to TRBJ1-1, with D possibly matching TRBD1 (5 bases). Per germline, CDR1 SGHRS and CDR2 YFSETQ. The ends were cut back, 0 bases at V and 0 bases at J, with 12 bases in the middle. This CDR3 is 16 amino acids long.

The rearrangement joins TRBV7-2 to TRBJ1-1, with D tentatively TRBD1 (5 bases). This CDR3 is 13 amino acids long. From germline, CDR1 is SGHTA and CDR2 FQGNSA. Trimming left V 1 base short and J 6 bases short, with 9 bases between. This CDR3 is CASSLVGGAEAFF. CDR3 sequence (DNA): TGTGCCAGCAGCTTAGTGGGGGGGGCTGAAGCTTTCTTT. Together with reference TRBV7-2 and TRBJ1-1, the CDR3 gives the full variable domain: GAGVSQSPSNKVTEKGKDVELRCDPISGHTALYWYRQSLGQGLEFLIYFQGNSAPDKSGLPSDRFSAERTGGSVSTLTIQRTQQEDSAVYLCASSLVGGAEAFFGQGTRLTVV.

The chain employs TRBV19 and TRBJ1-1; maybe TRBD1 (5 bases). CDR3 length: 14 amino acids. Trimming stripped 8 bases from V and 1 base from J, with 14 bases between. The V gene's germline CDR1 is LNHDA and CDR2 SQIVND (reference sequence). For the CDR3, the DNA is TGTGCCAGTTCCCTAATGGGGGGGAACACTGAAGCTTTCTTT. This translates into CASSLMGGNTEAFF.

V and J are TRBV7-9 and TRBJ2-3; a weak D match, TRBD2 (5 bases). Germline CDR1 SEHNR, CDR2 FQNEAQ (reference sequence). CDR3 length equals 15 residues. Trimming stripped 0 bases from V and 2 bases from J, with 9 bases between. CDR3 coding DNA: TGTGCCAGCAGCTTAGCGAGTCTAGCCACAGATACGCAGTATTTT. Its protein is CASSLASLATDTQYF.

V is TRBV29-1 and J is TRBJ1-4; D is possibly TRBD1 (5 bases). CDR1 SQVTM and CDR2 ANQGSEA come from the germline V gene. Trimming left V 3 bases short and J 8 bases short, with 13 bases between. This CDR3 has 13 residues. CDR3 sequence: CSVDAGAGEKLFF. The CDR3 coding sequence is TGCAGCGTTGACGCTGGGGCAGGAGAAAAACTGTTTTTT.

The gene calls are TRBV6-1 and TRBJ1-5, with D unclear. Germline CDR1 MNHNS, CDR2 SASEGT. The CDR3 sequence is 14 residues long. V lost 5 bases, J lost 4 bases, and 12 bases lay in between. The CDR3 loop reads CASSMRPGNQPQHF. For the CDR3, the DNA is TGTGCCAGCAGTATGAGGCCGGGGAATCAGCCCCAGCATTTT.

This rearrangement joins TRBV11-1 to TRBJ2-7; D not certain. This CDR3 has 16 amino acids. Germline values: CDR1 SGHAT, CDR2 FQDESV (reference sequence). V was trimmed by 5 bases and J by 9 bases, leaving 26 bases between them. The CDR3 nucleotides read TGTGCCAGCAGCCCCCGGGCAGGCCGTCATCTTCAAGGGCAGTACTTC. Translated, it gives CASSPRAGRHLQGQYF.